This T cell receptor beta chain was identified in a study of blood T cells in healthy people across ages. Together with a sample-barcoded 5' primer, a J-beta primer mix was included in a second PCR lasting about 7 to 11 cycles. Each TCR beta cDNA got a 12-nucleotide random molecular identifier. TCRdb re-analysed the 5' RACE reads in MiXCR, keeping a single row per CDR3 protein. Among 1.4 million to 1.5 million distinct CDR3 sequences, 35% to 45% were seen once, and the ten largest hold 7.9%. Per sample, at least 5.5 micrograms of total RNA were extracted. Germline assignment: CDR1 SGHRS and CDR2 YFSETQ. The CDR3 is 16 residues long. J was trimmed by 1 base and V by 7 bases; bases with no gene match: 8. The table lists this clonotype with a count of one.

The gene calls are TRBV5-1 and TRBJ2-3, with 11 bases fitting TRBD1. This TCR was recovered from a woman aged 18-35 years in good health. Sequenced input: blood. The CDR3: CASGLGQGAGTDTQYF. The CDR3 nucleotides read TGCGCCAGCGGCCTAGGACAGGGGGCTGGCACAGATACGCAGTATTTT.